This T cell receptor (beta chain) is from a study of cytomegalovirus exposure and HLA in healthy donors. Study-wide background: In an early release, HLA-typed donors contributed some 88 million unique TCR sequences. Membership in the Caucasian-associated ancestry cluster was found for 81% of nearly 400 genotyped donors. Findings of the study overall: The authors listed over 150 TCR beta chains as cytomegalovirus-associated. A missense DCLRE1C variant was associated with V- and J-gene trimming of TCR beta chains in a later analysis, and an independent cohort replicated the association.

PCR amplification relied on 60 Vbeta primers (plus 13 Jbeta primers). The method was immunoSEQ multiplex PCR; TCRdb's version includes in-frame clones alone and lacks a portion of them. The sample has some 200,000 clones, around 86% seen once. V was pared by 1 base and J by 3 bases, with 5 bases of the junction left unmatched. The length of the CDR3 is 16 residues. Germline V lookup: CDR1 SGHDN, CDR2 FVKESK. Worth noting for this clone: Antigen: not known.

Sequenced input: PBMCs. This TCR was recovered from a woman in her late teens or twenties in good health and CMV-seronegative. J is TRBJ2-3 and V is TRBV14; 9 bases agree with TRBD1. The CDR3 nucleotides are TGTGCCAGCAGCCAAGGGGGACAGGGCCAGACAGATACGCAGTATTTT. The encoded protein is CASSQGGQGQTDTQYF.